One T cell receptor beta chain is described in this entry. Germline V lookup: CDR1 PRHDT, CDR2 FYEKMQ (reference sequence). The CDR3 runs 17 residues. V shed 4 bases and J 1 base; nucleotides not matched to a gene: 4. Profiled with immunoSEQ multiplex PCR; TCRdb holds only in-frame clones, not every one. The table lists approximately 24,000 clones, about 86% of them singletons, with 6.2% in the top ten. The data derive from a study of PD-1 blockade in classical Hodgkin lymphoma. Stated time point: cycle 4 day 1 (C4D1), after 5 to 7 weeks of nivolumab. Relapse after autologous stem cell transplantation occurred in every patient, and brentuximab vedotin exposure varied.

The sequence was obtained from a human donor with classical Hodgkin lymphoma. Sequences were derived from peripheral blood mononuclear cells (PBMCs), sampled before the fourth cycle of nivolumab. The chain joins TRBV13 to TRBJ2-2; 12 nucleotides line up with TRBD2. CDR3 in DNA: TGTGCCAGCAGCTCCGGACTAGCGGGATTGAACACCGGGGAGCTGTTTTTT. This gives the protein CASSSGLAGLNTGELFF.